This T cell receptor (beta chain) was profiled in a study of T-cell memory formation after mild COVID-19. Study-wide background: TCR clusters were mostly donor specific. Overall study findings and caveats: The study found contracting CD4+ clones mainly in CM and EM and contracting CD8+ clones in EMRA.

About this clonotype: Its antigen is not known.

TCRdb re-analysed the 5' RACE reads in MiXCR, keeping a single row per CDR3 protein. The repertoire holds around 260,000 distinct CDR3 sequences, with 15% to 20% as singletons. The CDR3 runs to 13 residues. The J segment lost 8 bases and the V segment lost 4 bases, leaving 6 bases of the junction unmatched. CDR1 and CDR2 from the germline V gene are SGHAT and FQNNGV. This TCR was sampled from a man aged 18 to 30 who had mild COVID-19 (a few samples of this study predate the infection). Cell type and time point are not known. Source material: PBMCs or a T cell subset sorted from them (not recorded which). This sequence joins TRBV11-2 and TRBJ1-1; 8 bases agree with TRBD1. The DNA for the CDR3 is TGTGCCAGCAGCTCGGACAGGGCCATGGAAGCTTTCTTT. Its protein is CASSSDRAMEAFF.